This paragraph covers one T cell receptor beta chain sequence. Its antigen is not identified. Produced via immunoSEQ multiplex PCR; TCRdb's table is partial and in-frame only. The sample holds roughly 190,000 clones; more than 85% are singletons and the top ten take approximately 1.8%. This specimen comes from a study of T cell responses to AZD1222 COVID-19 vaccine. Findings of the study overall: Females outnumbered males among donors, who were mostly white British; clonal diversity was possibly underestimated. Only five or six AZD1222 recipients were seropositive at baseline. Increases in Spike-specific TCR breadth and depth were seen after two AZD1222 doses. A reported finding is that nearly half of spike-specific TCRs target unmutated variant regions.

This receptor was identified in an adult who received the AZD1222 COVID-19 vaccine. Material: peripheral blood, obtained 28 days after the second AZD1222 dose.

DNA for the CDR3: TGTGCCAGCAGTAGCGATCAGGGGGCGCGGCGCAATCAGCCCCAGCATTTT. Protein: CASSSDQGARRNQPQHF. V and J are TRBV27 and TRBJ1-5; 8 nucleotides align to TRBD1. The CDR3 extends over 17 amino acids. Germline CDR1 MNHEY, CDR2 SMNVEV (reference sequence). The V and J ends lost 5 bases and 2 bases, in that order; junction bases with no gene match: 11.